Sequencing of this T cell receptor beta chain was carried out in a study of T-cell reconstitution after alpha-beta-depleted transplantation in children. Study-wide results and caveats: Approximately two months post-transplant, alpha-beta T cells reportedly originated from several hundred expanded graft clones.

Construction of the TCRbeta library involved unique molecular identifiers. Each CDR3 protein gets one entry after TCRdb re-called the PCR reads with MiXCR. The sample records around 700,000 distinct CDR3 sequences, less than 15% being singletons. Trimming stripped 3 bases from V and 3 bases from J, with 6 bases between. Germline loops: CDR1 LNHDA, CDR2 SQIVND (reference sequence). This CDR3 contains 14 residues. This clonotype was detected a few times. No antigen is known for it. The gene calls are TRBV19 and TRBJ1-6; D may be TRBD1 (6 bases). The sample in question was PBMCs, obtained before TCRalphabeta/CD19-depleted stem cell transplant. The receptor was isolated from a girl aged 2 to 9 with congenital amegakaryocytic thrombocytopenia, due to receive a stem cell transplant. CDR3 loop: CASSMDSYNSPLHF. Written as DNA, the CDR3 is TGTGCCAGTAGTATGGACAGCTATAATTCACCCCTCCACTTT.